A single sample is the source of the 24 T cell receptor beta chains below, sequenced in a study of metastatic and nonmetastatic thyroid tumors. Before thyroid surgery, none of the patients had received any treatment. TCRdb re-called clones from the PCR reads using MiXCR. Counted here are 20,000 to 25,000 clones, 10% to 15% occurring once; the ten biggest clones make up 5.5% to 8%. The sequencing input was blood. The receptor source for this set is a male donor with papillary thyroid cancer or a benign thyroid nodule (not recorded which). Some clones in this sample may be carry-over from other donors' samples.

This clone appeared many times. The chain combines TRBV5-1 with TRBJ2-1, with 14 nucleotides matching TRBD2. Trimming cost V 3 bases and J 7 bases; bases outside gene matches: 6. This CDR3 spans 16 amino acids. Germline values: CDR1 SGHRS, CDR2 YFSETQ. CDR3 nucleotide sequence: TGCGCCAGCAGCTGGAGAGGGACTAGCGGGAGTAATGAGCAGTTCTTC. Amino acid sequence: CASSWRGTSGSNEQFF.

The table lists this clone with a count of one. The genes are TRBV20-1 and TRBJ2-7; unclear D gene. CDR1 and CDR2 (germline): DFQATT, SNEGSKA (reference sequence). Trimming shortened V by 2 bases and J by 5 bases, and 19 bases separated the two germline ends. The length of the CDR3 is 15 residues. This CDR3 reads CSARWVVEGADEQYF. The CDR3 nucleotides are TGCAGTGCTAGATGGGTGGTAGAAGGTGCCGACGAGCAGTACTTC.

Concerning this clone itself: Compared with germline, one end of the junction differs, possibly owing to a read error. The V call is TRBV11-3, the J call TRBJ2-2; a weak D match, TRBD2 (6 bases). The CDR3 spans 15 residues. The V gene's germline CDR1 is SGHNT and CDR2 YENEEA. The CDR3 loop reads CASSSLGGNTVELFF. CDR3 DNA sequence: TGTGCCAGCAGCTCCCTCGGGGGAAACACCGTGGAGCTGTTTTTT.

This chain's CDR3 is CASSLDSITDTQYF. DNA for the CDR3: TGCGCCAGCAGCTTGGACTCAATCACAGATACGCAGTATTTT. The chain combines TRBV5-1 with TRBJ2-3; no clear D. Germline loops: CDR1 SGHRS, CDR2 YFSETQ. Trimming took off 0 bases at V and 2 bases at J, with 7 bases between the two ends. CDR3 length equals 14 residues.

The chain recombines TRBV6-4 with TRBJ2-3, with D possibly TRBD1 on 5 matching bases. The CDR3 sequence is 14 residues long. Germline V CDR1 and CDR2: MRHNA, SNTAGT. With 5 bases removed from V and 4 bases from J, the gap between germline ends came to 13 bases. For the CDR3, the DNA is TGTGCCAGCAGTTTAAGGGGCCGGGCAGATACGCAGTATTTT. Its translation: CASSLRGRADTQYF.

Of note for this clone: The junction departs from the called germline gene at one end, perhaps through a read error. This chain links TRBV11-3 with TRBJ1-1; D is perhaps TRBD1 (5 bases). CDR3 size: 15 residues. Germline assignment: CDR1 SGHNT and CDR2 YENEEA. The CDR3 reads CTSRLDGTRNTEAFF. The CDR3 bases are TGTACCAGCAGATTAGACGGGACTCGGAACACTGAAGCTTTCTTT.

In this sample, this clone turned up a few times. With a much larger clone just one base away, this may be a read error. The chain combines TRBV3-1 with TRBJ2-1; possible D gene TRBD2, 6 bases. This CDR3 has 11 residues. Germline V CDR1 and CDR2: LGHDT, YNNKEL (reference sequence). Trimming took off 4 bases at V and 8 bases at J, with 6 bases between the two ends. The DNA for the CDR3 is TGTGCCAGCAGCCGGGGGGATGAGCAGTTCTTC. Translated, it gives CASSRGDEQFF.

Many counts were recorded for this clone. V usage is TRBV10-3 and J usage is TRBJ2-7; 10 bases align to TRBD2. Germline V gives CDR1 ENHRY, CDR2 SYGVKD. Unmatched junction bases numbered 4, after V lost 10 bases and J lost 1 base. CDR3 size: 13 residues. CDR3 bases: TGTGCCACAAAAGCGGGAGGGTCCTACGAGCAGTACTTC. It is translated as CATKAGGSYEQYF.

This clone came up many times. The chain has TRBV5-1 and TRBJ1-6, with a tentative D call TRBD1 (6 bases). Trimming shortened V by 2 bases and J by 8 bases, and 23 bases separated the two germline ends. The CDR3 extends over 18 amino acids. Germline V lookup: CDR1 SGHRS, CDR2 YFSETQ. The CDR3 coding sequence is TGCGCCAGCAGCTTTGGGGGGACCCTCAGGGGATTGGATTCACCCCTCCACTTT. This encodes CASSFGGTLRGLDSPLHF.

This clone was picked up many times. J is TRBJ1-1 and V is TRBV3-1; D ambiguous. The CDR3 is 13 amino acids. CDR1 is LGHDT and CDR2 is YNNKEL in the germline V gene (reference sequence). The V end lost 3 bases, the J end lost 1 base, and 6 bases lay between the germline ends. DNA for the CDR3: TGTGCCAGCAGCCAGATGGCGAACACTGAAGCTTTCTTT. This translates into CASSQMANTEAFF.

The rearrangement joins TRBV19 to TRBJ2-1; 10 bases line up with TRBD2. This CDR3 is 14 amino acids long. V lost 5 bases to trimming and J lost 8 bases; unmatched junction nucleotides: 6. Germline V gene lookup returns CDR1 LNHDA and CDR2 SQIVND (reference sequence). In DNA form, the CDR3 reads TGTGCCAGTAGTGTTAGCGGGAGGTCCTATGAGCAGTTCTTC. Translation: CASSVSGRSYEQFF.

This clone showed up just a few times. The junction does not match germline at one end; this may be a read error. The genes are TRBV12-3 or TRBV12-4 and TRBJ2-7; TRBD1 matches 8 bases. The CDR3 is 14 residues long. The CDR3 loop reads CASRSGGVSYERHF. In DNA, the CDR3 is TGTGCCAGCAGATCAGGGGGCGTCTCGTACGAGCGGCACTTC.

This clone was counted many times. The rearrangement joins TRBV3-1 to TRBJ1-1; 7 positions agree with TRBD1. Germline V gene sequence: CDR1 LGHDT, CDR2 YNNKEL (reference sequence). J gave up 1 base and V 5 bases, and 10 bases lay outside the gene matches. The CDR3 is 16 residues long. The CDR3 region has the DNA TGTGCCAGCAGCTTATCAGGGGGGGGTAGGAACACTGAAGCTTTCTTT. This sequence encodes CASSLSGGGRNTEAFF.

The chain couples TRBV4-3 to TRBJ1-6, with D tentatively TRBD1 (5 bases). CDR3 length: 14 residues. CDR1 is LGHNA, CDR2 YSLEER, per germline. V lost 0 bases, J lost 6 bases, and 6 bases lay in between. The CDR3 region has the DNA TGCGCCAGCAGCCAAGAGAGGGGTAATTCACCCCTCCACTTT. Amino acids: CASSQERGNSPLHF.

This clone was seen only a few times. The chain has TRBV28 and TRBJ1-2; maybe TRBD1 (5 bases). The CDR3 runs to 13 residues. Germline V gene sequence: CDR1 MDHEN, CDR2 SYDVKM. Written as DNA, the CDR3 is TGTGTCAACAGGTCTCAGGGTGGTTATGGCTACACCTTC. Residues: CVNRSQGGYGYTF.

This clone occurred many times. The V call is TRBV29-1, the J call TRBJ2-2; D might be TRBD1 or TRBD2, each matching 5 bases. The length of the CDR3 is 11 residues. V was pared by 3 bases and J by 6 bases, with 5 bases between. Germline V gene data show CDR1 as SQVTM and CDR2 as ANQGSEA. The CDR3 coding sequence is TGCAGCGTTGAGGGACCCGGGGAGCTGTTTTTT. This gives the protein CSVEGPGELFF.

This clone was seen ten or more times. A much larger clone differs from this one at a single base, so this may be a read error. At the DNA level, this CDR3 is encoded by other sequences in the same sample as well. V is TRBV24-1 and J is TRBJ1-5; D perhaps matches TRBD1 (5 bases). Germline CDR1 is KGHDR and CDR2 is SFDVKD. Trimming removed 10 bases at V and 3 bases at J, with 12 bases between. The CDR3 covers 13 residues. This chain's CDR3 is CATTRGANQPQHF. The CDR3 coding sequence is TGTGCCACTACTAGGGGTGCCAATCAGCCCCAGCATTTT.

This clone was seen a handful of times. V usage is TRBV11-2 and J usage is TRBJ2-3; D is possibly TRBD2 (7 bases). Trimming removed 0 bases from V and 4 bases from J, with 14 bases in between. This CDR3 region has 16 residues. Germline V gene sequence: CDR1 SGHAT, CDR2 FQNNGV. Here the CDR3 reads CASSLDLRGGPDTQYF. CDR3 nucleotide sequence: TGTGCCAGCAGCTTAGATCTAAGGGGGGGGCCAGATACGCAGTATTTT.

This clone was recorded many times. The chain uses TRBV5-4 and TRBJ2-3; no clear D. In germline, CDR1 is SGHNT, CDR2 YYREEE (reference sequence). Trimming removed 1 base at V and 2 bases at J, with 2 bases between. The CDR3 sequence is 12 residues long. The CDR3 spells CASSLNTDTQYF. CDR3 sequence (DNA): TGTGCCAGCAGCTTGAACACAGATACGCAGTATTTT.

Ten or more counts support this clone. The chain carries TRBV10-3 and TRBJ1-2, with unresolved D. Germline CDR1 and CDR2: ENHRY and SYGVKD. Trimming pared 4 bases from V and 3 bases from J, leaving 9 bases between. The CDR3 has 13 amino acids. The CDR3 region has the DNA TGTGCCATCAGTGGATTGCAGGACTATGGCTACACCTTC. It is translated as CAISGLQDYGYTF.

The chain joins TRBV10-3 to TRBJ1-1; D unresolved. Germline V CDR1 and CDR2: ENHRY, SYGVKD. CDR3 length equals 12 residues. V gave up 4 bases and J gave up 6 bases, with 9 bases separating them. The CDR3: CAISGGVAEAFF. The CDR3 DNA is TGTGCCATCAGTGGTGGGGTGGCTGAAGCTTTCTTT.

This clone was counted ten times or more. V gene TRBV5-1 combines with J gene TRBJ1-3; TRBD1 matches 7 bases. The CDR3 sequence is 13 residues long. J lost 4 bases, V lost 3 bases, and 1 base had no gene match. Germline CDR1 is SGHRS and CDR2 is YFSETQ. The CDR3, as DNA: TGCGCCAGCAGCTCGGGACAGGGAAACACCATATATTTT. It specifies CASSSGQGNTIYF.

This clone was seen at least ten times. J is TRBJ2-5 and V is TRBV19; 7 nucleotides line up with TRBD2. The germline gives CDR1 LNHDA, CDR2 SQIVND (reference sequence). V lost 5 bases, J lost 2 bases, and 11 bases stayed unmatched. The CDR3 length is 16 residues. In DNA form, the CDR3 reads TGTGCCAGTAGTCTGGTCGGACTAGGCATACAAGAGACCCAGTACTTC. It translates to CASSLVGLGIQETQYF.

This clone was observed a handful of times. This rearrangement joins TRBV10-1 to TRBJ2-1; tentative D call: TRBD2 (5 bases). V lost 8 bases, J lost 5 bases, and 10 bases lay in between. The CDR3 runs 12 residues. The germline V gene has CDR1 WNHNN and CDR2 SYGVQD (reference sequence). The CDR3 coding sequence is TGCGCCAGCCAGGACTGGAACAATGAGCAGTTCTTC. This gives the protein CASQDWNNEQFF.